This TCR beta chain was sequenced during a study of cytomegalovirus exposure and HLA in healthy donors (dated by TCRdb to between 2016 and 2019). As for the study more broadly: According to an earlier analysis of 587 of the donors, about 179 million T cells yielded roughly 110 million unique TCR beta sequences and 250 to 350 Gb of sequence data. An early release that covered 500 to 800 HLA-typed donors contained approximately 300 gigabases of sequencing data and tens of millions of unique TCR sequences. Among the roughly 390 genotyped donors, around 81% belonged to the genetic ancestry cluster associated with self-reported Caucasian donors. The study aimed to test whether signatures of past pathogen exposure could be identified by cataloging public T cell receptors. The T cell repertoires of under 750 subjects were profiled by immunosequencing and related to cytomegalovirus serostatus. A separate validation cohort of some 130 different subjects was used in addition to the 666-subject first cohort. To predict cytomegalovirus infection status, the study combined high-throughput TCR immunosequencing, statistical association of individual TCRs with disease status, and machine learning. In a later analysis, previously published TCR beta repertoires from 500 to 750 donors were re-analyzed and high-resolution HLA genotyping was added so that TCR occurrence patterns could be studied. In the later analysis, no new phenotypic data were used to find candidate immune exposures; instead, reliance was placed on TCR beta sequences and their occurrence across donors. In an earlier analysis of a few hundred of the donors, high-throughput TCR beta sequencing was used to judge whether each TCR beta V gene segment behaved as functional or pseudogenic. Donor age, sex, ethnicity and CMV serostatus were compiled alongside the repertoire data. Genome-wide SNP genotypes for about 65% of the roughly 700 donors were used in a later genetic analysis, which treated that subset as a discovery cohort. Every discovery cohort repertoire had been produced on one sequencing platform. HLA typing included class I and class II loci at four-digit resolution. The number of donors typed differed by locus, with 629-630 for A, B, C, DRB1 and DQB1, roughly 520 for DQA1, over 600 for DPA1, and over 400 for DPB1. Several DR-DQ haplotypes were treated as single units for association and clustering because of strong linkage in the cohort. On average, roughly 240,000 unique TCR beta nucleotide sequences were sequenced per donor among a few hundred genotyped donors of the cohort, with roughly 20% of those sequences being non-productive.

As to this clone: Its antigen is still unknown. Per-nucleotide qualities are absent, and no much larger clonotype sits a single base away.

V loses 3 bases, J loses 5 bases, and the germline ends lie 19 bases apart. CDR1 and CDR2 were assigned from the germline V gene as MDHEN and SYDVKM. The CDR3 contains 16 residues, cysteine and phenylalanine counted. Only the CDR3 region is kept as DNA, spanning 48 bases read in frame from base 1. The cohort comprised 550 to 700 healthy bone marrow donors. At the time of sampling, every cohort member was nominally healthy, though immune exposures that went unrecorded were likely present. The donor was CMV seronegative and was included in the group of 352 seronegative cohort members. A peripheral blood sample was provided by each donor, and peripheral blood mononuclear cells were used for TCR beta sequencing. The Qiagen DNeasy Blood Extraction Kit was used to extract genomic DNA from the blood cell samples. The study at large found these results: When HLA alleles, especially DR and DQ, strongly co-occurred, TCR associations were difficult to assign to individual alleles. According to a later analysis, most CMV-associated TCR beta chains appeared to be HLA-restricted, and the HLA associations seemed to be driven largely by CMV exposure. The study gave a list of under 200 TCR beta chains associated with cytomegalovirus. Because counts were too low, 15 to 20 rarely observed V segments, including chromosome 9 orphons, were excluded from the earlier analysis of under 650 of the donors. A cluster of highly shared sequence variants was judged likely to be a technical artifact of the sequencing pipeline. HLA typing was unavailable for some donors at each locus, so association tests used only the typed subset. V-gene and J-gene trimming of TCR beta chains was associated with a missense DCLRE1C variant in a later genetic analysis, and the association was replicated in an independent cohort. The presence/absence analyses assumed that sequencing depth was roughly uniform across donors, and that assumption may not be true. According to a later genetic analysis, donors in an Asian-associated ancestry cluster had fewer N-insertions in productive TCRs than the roughly 660-donor mean. In a later analysis, HLA-associated TCR beta chains were found to be more clonally expanded and to have lower generation probabilities than equally common non-associated chains. Because the 87-base-pair reads could not distinguish some IMGT-functional V segments, including TRBV6-2 and TRBV6-3, those segments were excluded. According to the authors, the approach could potentially be generalized to other disease states and immunological phenotypes. A few of the identified cytomegalovirus-associated TCR beta chains were confirmed in vitro to be specific for cytomegalovirus antigens. In a later analysis, TCR association rates were found to vary across HLA loci, with the most associated TCRs seen for DRB1 alleles and the fewest for HLA-C alleles. In a later analysis, 15,000 to 20,000 TCR beta sequences were associated with specific HLA alleles at a false discovery rate of 0.05. Several of the top co-occurrence clusters appeared to be linked to parvovirus B19, influenza, CMV and Epstein-Barr virus, according to a later analysis. Most TCR sequences were seen in very few donors, while some public TCRs were found in many individuals. Correlated functional status among segregating V segments might reflect linkage disequilibrium, but an unknown experimental factor could not be ruled out. The classifier was reported to diagnose cytomegalovirus status with high specificity and sensitivity in both the original and validation cohorts. Broadly in line with IMGT annotations, most TCR beta V segments showed up in productive rearrangements about 87% or about 30% of the time in an earlier analysis of about 500 of the donors. A further reported finding was that TCR beta sequences accurately predicted the HLA-A and HLA-B alleles for most subjects in the first cohort. For the cohort, immune exposure information was limited to CMV serostatus. This cohort had only TCR beta chains sequenced, and the lack of alpha or paired-chain data limited which features could be detected.

The library was made by the immunoSEQ multiplex PCR assay. A mixture of 60 forward primers for TCR Vbeta segments and 13 reverse primers for TCR Jbeta segments was used in the multiplex PCR. The CDR3 region of rearranged TCR beta genes was amplified from genomic DNA with a multiplex PCR assay. The Illumina HiSeq System was used to sequence the amplified TCR beta libraries as 87-base-pair reads. Per the authors' processing: In a later analysis, some 80 million unique TCR beta chains were counted across the approximately 640 repertoires, and roughly 10 million of these chains were shared by at least two donors. Raw reads were error-corrected and collapsed into unique sequences by a nearest-neighbor algorithm in which closely related sequences were merged to remove PCR and sequencing errors. To assign V, D and J gene segments, CDR3 sequences were aligned to IMGT reference sequences. For a sequence to be retained, at least a six-nucleotide match to both a V gene segment and a J gene segment was required. A rearrangement was called productive if the CDR3 had no stop codons and remained in frame with V and J, and every other rearrangement was called non-productive. Following IMGT convention, CDR3 was defined as the stretch from the second conserved V-encoded cysteine to the conserved J-encoded phenylalanine. In an earlier analysis of roughly 580 of the donors, sequences lacking an unambiguous match to a single V gene segment were excluded. In an earlier analysis of approximately 560 of the donors, a V segment was called functional when productive rearrangements were above 56.7%, and segregating when the standard deviation between donors exceeded 5%. A statistical classification framework was built to diagnose cytomegalovirus status from the catalog of TCR beta chain sequences. V and J gene assignment, in a later analysis, came from comparing TCR nucleotide sequences with IMGT/GENE-DB human TR gene sequences. In a later analysis, CDR3 sequences and most-parsimonious VDJ recombination scenarios were assigned using the TCRdist pipeline. In a later analysis, each TCR beta chain was defined by its CDR3 amino acid sequence together with its V-gene family, and reads lacking a unique V-gene family were excluded. As a way to deal with suspected cross-contamination and a sequencing artifact, a later analysis dropped more than 500 nucleotide sequences that were highly shared and had low generation probability. A later analysis calculated a clonal expansion index for each public chain from normalized within-repertoire ranks of inferred template counts. A later analysis computed generation probabilities with a VDJ recombination model fitted to out-of-frame rearrangements, and checked the results against IGoR. In a later analysis, hypergeometric tests were used to score TCR-TCR, TCR-HLA and TCR-CMV co-occurrence, with a repertoire-size bias correction applied to TCR pairs. A later analysis estimated false discovery rates by permuting HLA or CMV assignments 20 times. In a later analysis, co-occurring TCRs were grouped using DBSCAN, and TCRdist sequence similarity was added for clustering within HLA-allele-positive subsets. Repertoires with fewer than 30,000 or more than 120,000 public chains, plus five repertoires with anomalous nucleotide sharing, were excluded from co-occurrence clustering. Imported from immuneACCESS, the table was reduced by TCRdb to in-frame sequences with V and J called. These copies leave out some clones; in studies compared against another copy, an unresolved V gene accounts for under half, and the cause of the remainder is not known. V, J and clone size are those of that table, while D and trimming were read from the DNA. The sample includes about 140,000 clones, with about 72% observed a single time. In total, the top ten clones hold about 4.7% of the sample.

Sequenced material: PBMCs. The chain is encoded by TRBV28 joined to TRBJ2-5; TRBD1 is perhaps the D gene, given 6 matching bases. This clonotype was sampled from a man aged 55-75 years in good health and CMV-seronegative. The bases are TGTGCCAGCAGTTTTTCTACAGGGACCCTTGGGGAGACCCAGTACTTC. Protein translation: CASSFSTGTLGETQYF.